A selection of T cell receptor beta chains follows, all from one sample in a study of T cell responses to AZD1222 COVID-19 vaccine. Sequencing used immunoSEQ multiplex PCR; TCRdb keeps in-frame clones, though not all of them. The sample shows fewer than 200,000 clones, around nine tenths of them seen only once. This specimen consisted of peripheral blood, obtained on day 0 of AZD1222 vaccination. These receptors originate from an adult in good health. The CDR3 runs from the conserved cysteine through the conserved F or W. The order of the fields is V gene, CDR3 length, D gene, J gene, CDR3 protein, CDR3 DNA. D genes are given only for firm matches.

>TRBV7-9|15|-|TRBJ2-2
CASSWRGQNTGELFF
TGTGCCAGCAGCTGGCGGGGACAAAACACCGGAGAGCTGTTTTTT
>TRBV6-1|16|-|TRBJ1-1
CASSEGSGIPNTEAFF
TGTGCCAGCAGTGAAGGGTCGGGCATCCCCAACACTGAAGCTTTCTTT
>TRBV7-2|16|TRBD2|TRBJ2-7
CASRLVLAGGDYEQYF
TGTGCCAGCAGACTAGTATTAGCGGGAGGGGACTACGAGCAGTACTTC
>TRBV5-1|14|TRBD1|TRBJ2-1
CASSLTQGLNEQFF
TGCGCCAGCAGCTTAACACAGGGGCTGAATGAGCAGTTCTTC
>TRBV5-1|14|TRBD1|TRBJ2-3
CASSVGQETDTQYF
TGCGCCAGCAGCGTGGGACAGGAAACAGATACGCAGTATTTT
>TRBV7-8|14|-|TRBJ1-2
CASSSQLANYGYTF
TGTGCCAGCAGCTCCCAGCTTGCTAACTATGGCTACACCTTC
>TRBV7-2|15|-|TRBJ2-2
CASSPTRQRTGELFF
TGTGCCAGCAGCCCCACGAGACAACGCACCGGGGAGCTGTTTTTT
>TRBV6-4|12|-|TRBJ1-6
CAQTGPNSPLHF
TGTGCCCAAACAGGACCTAATTCACCCCTCCACTTT
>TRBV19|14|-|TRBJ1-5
CASSTRQENQPQHF
TGTGCCAGTAGTACCCGACAGGAGAATCAGCCCCAGCATTTT
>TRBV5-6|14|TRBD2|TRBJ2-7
CASSPLTSPYEQYF
TGTGCCAGCAGCCCCCTGACTAGCCCCTACGAGCAGTACTTC